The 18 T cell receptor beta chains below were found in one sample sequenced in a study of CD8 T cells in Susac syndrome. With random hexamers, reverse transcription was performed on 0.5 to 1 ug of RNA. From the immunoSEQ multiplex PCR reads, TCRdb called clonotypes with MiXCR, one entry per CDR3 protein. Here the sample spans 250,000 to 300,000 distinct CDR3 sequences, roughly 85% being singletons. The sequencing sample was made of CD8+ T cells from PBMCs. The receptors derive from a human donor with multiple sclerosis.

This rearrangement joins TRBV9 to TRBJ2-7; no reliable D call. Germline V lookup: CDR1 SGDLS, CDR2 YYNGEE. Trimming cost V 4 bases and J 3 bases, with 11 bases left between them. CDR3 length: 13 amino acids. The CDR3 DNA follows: TGTGCCAGCAGCCCCGGCTACGGCTACGAGCAGTACTTC. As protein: CASSPGYGYEQYF.

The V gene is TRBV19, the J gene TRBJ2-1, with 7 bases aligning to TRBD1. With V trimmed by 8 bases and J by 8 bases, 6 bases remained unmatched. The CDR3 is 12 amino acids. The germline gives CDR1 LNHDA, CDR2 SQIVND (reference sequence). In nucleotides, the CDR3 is TGTGCCAGTCGGCAGGGGGTTGATGAGCAGTTCTTC. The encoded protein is CASRQGVDEQFF.

The CDR3 nucleotides are TGTGCCAACTGCTATGGCTACACCTTC. As protein: CANCYGYTF. The chain links TRBV27 to TRBJ1-2, with D uncertain. Germline V gives CDR1 MNHEY, CDR2 SMNVEV (reference sequence). The CDR3 is made up of 9 amino acids. V was trimmed by 10 bases and J by 4 bases, leaving 4 bases between them.

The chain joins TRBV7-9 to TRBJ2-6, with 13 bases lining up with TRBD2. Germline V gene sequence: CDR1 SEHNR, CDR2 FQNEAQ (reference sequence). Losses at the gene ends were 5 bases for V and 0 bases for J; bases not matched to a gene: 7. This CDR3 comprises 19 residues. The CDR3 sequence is CASSTTRTSGSSGANVLTF. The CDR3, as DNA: TGTGCCAGCAGCACCACCCGGACTAGCGGGAGCTCTGGGGCCAACGTCCTGACTTTC.

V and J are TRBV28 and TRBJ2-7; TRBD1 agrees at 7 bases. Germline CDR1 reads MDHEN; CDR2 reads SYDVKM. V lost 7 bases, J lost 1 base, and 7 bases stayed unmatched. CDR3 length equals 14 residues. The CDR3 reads CASTPGQFSYEQYF. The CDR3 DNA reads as TGTGCCAGCACCCCGGGACAGTTTTCCTACGAGCAGTACTTC. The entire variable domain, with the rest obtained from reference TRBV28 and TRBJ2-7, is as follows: DVKVTQSSRYLVKRTGEKVFLECVQDMDHENMFWYRQDPGLGLRLIYFSYDVKMKEKGDIPEGYSVSREKKERFSLILESASTNQTSMYLCASTPGQFSYEQYFGPGTRLTVT.

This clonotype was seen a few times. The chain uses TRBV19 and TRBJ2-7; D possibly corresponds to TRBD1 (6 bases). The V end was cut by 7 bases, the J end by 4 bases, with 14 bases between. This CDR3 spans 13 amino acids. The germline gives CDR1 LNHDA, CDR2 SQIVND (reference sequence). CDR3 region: CASKHPGEYEQYF. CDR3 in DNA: TGTGCCAGTAAGCACCCAGGGGAATACGAGCAGTACTTC.

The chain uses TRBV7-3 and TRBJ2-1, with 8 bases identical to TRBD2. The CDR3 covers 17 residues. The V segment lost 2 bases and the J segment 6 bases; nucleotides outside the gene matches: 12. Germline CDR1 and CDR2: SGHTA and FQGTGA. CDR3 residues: CASSLGLAGGARNEQFF. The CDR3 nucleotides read TGTGCCAGCAGCTTAGGCCTAGCGGGCGGAGCTCGCAATGAGCAGTTCTTC.

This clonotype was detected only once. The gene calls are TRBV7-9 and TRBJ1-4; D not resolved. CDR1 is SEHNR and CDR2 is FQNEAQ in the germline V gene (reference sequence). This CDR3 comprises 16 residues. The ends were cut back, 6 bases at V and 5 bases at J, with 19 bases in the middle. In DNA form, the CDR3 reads TGTGCCAGCAGTGACGGGTCCCCAGGAGTGAATGAAAAACTGTTTTTT. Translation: CASSDGSPGVNEKLFF.

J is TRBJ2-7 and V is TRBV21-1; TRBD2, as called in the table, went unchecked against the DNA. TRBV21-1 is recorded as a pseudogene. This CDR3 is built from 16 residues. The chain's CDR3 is CASSISDSGISYEQYF. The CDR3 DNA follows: TGTGCCAGCAGCATCTCGGATAGCGGGATCTCCTACGAGCAGTACTTC.

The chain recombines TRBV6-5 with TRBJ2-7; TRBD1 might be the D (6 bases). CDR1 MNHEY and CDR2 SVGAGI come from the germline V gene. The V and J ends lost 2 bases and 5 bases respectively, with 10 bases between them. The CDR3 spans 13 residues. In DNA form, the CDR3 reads TGTGCCAGCAGTTACGTGGGGGCCCACGAGCAGTACTTC. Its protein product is CASSYVGAHEQYF.

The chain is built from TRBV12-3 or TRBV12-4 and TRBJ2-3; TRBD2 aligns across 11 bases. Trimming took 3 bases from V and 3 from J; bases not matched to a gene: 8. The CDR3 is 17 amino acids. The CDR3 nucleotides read TGTGCCAGCAGTTTCCTACTAGCGGGGGTGGGGACAGATACGCAGTATTTT. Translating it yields CASSFLLAGVGTDTQYF.

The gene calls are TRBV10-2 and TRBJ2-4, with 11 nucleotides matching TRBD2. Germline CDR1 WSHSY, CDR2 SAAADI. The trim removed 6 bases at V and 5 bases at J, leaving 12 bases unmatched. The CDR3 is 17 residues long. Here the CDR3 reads CASRGTSGRIGENIQYF. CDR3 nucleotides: TGCGCCAGCAGGGGAACTAGCGGGAGAATCGGGGAAAACATTCAGTACTTC.

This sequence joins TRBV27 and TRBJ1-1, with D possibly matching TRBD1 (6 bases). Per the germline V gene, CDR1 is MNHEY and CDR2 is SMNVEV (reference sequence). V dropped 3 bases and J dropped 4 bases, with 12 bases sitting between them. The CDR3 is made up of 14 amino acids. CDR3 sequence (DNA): TGTGCCAGCAGTTTGGCAGGGGAGGGCACTGAAGCTTTCTTT. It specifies CASSLAGEGTEAFF.

The CDR3 DNA is TGTGCCACCAGCAGAGGAAGGGGACTAGCGAGGGGGAGAGACGAGCAGTACTTC. Amino acids: CATSRGRGLARGRDEQYF. The chain has TRBV15 and TRBJ2-7; TRBD2 matches at 10 bases. Per the germline V gene, CDR1 is LNHNV and CDR2 is YYDKDF (reference sequence). The CDR3 spans 18 residues. V lost 1 base to trimming and J lost 5 bases; unmatched junction nucleotides: 14.

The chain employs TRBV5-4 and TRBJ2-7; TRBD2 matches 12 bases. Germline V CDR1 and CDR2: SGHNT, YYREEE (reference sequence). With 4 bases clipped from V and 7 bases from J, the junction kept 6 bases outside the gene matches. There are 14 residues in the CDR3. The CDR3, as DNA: TGTGCCAGCAGCGAACTAGCGGGAGGACGGGAGCAGTACTTC. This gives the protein CASSELAGGREQYF.

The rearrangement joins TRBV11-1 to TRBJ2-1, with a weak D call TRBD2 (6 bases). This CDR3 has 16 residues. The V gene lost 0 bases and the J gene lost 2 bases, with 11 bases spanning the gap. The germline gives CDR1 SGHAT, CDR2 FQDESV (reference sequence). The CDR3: CASSLARGIPYNEQFF. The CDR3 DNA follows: TGTGCCAGCAGCTTAGCTCGGGGGATCCCCTACAATGAGCAGTTCTTC.

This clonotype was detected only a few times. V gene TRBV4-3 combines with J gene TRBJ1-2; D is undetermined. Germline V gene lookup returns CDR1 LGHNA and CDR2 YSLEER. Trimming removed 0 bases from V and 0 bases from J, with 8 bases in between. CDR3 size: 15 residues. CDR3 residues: CASSQEPAANYGYTF. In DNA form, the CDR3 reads TGCGCCAGCAGCCAAGAACCGGCAGCTAACTATGGCTACACCTTC.

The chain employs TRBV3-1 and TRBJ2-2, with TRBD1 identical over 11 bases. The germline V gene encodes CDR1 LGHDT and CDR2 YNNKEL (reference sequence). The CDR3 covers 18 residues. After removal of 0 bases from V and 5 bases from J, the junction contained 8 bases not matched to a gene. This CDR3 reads CASSQERAGDRGTGELFF. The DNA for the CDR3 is TGTGCCAGCAGCCAAGAAAGAGCGGGGGACAGGGGGACCGGGGAGCTGTTTTTT.